This T cell receptor (beta chain) stems from a study of T cell responses to AZD1222 COVID-19 vaccine. Findings and caveats of the study: Donors were chiefly white British, with a greater number of females, and clonal diversity was perhaps underestimated. Just a handful of AZD1222 recipients tested seropositive at baseline.

The CDR3 is made up of 18 amino acids. Measured with immunoSEQ multiplex PCR; TCRdb has only the in-frame clones, and not every one. Among about 190,000 clones, 75% to 90% were seen once, and the ten largest hold about 6.9%. Concerning this clone itself: No antigen is known for it.

The chain combines TRBV21-1 with TRBJ1-6. TRBV21-1 is a listed pseudogene. Here the sequenced sample was peripheral blood, taken on day 0 of AZD1222 vaccination. This clonotype was obtained from an adult in good health. The CDR3 sequence: CASSNFKGIWGVASPLHF. The CDR3 nucleotides read TGTGCCAGCAGCAATTTTAAGGGTATCTGGGGAGTGGCTTCACCCCTCCACTTT.